What follows describes a single TCR beta chain. The data belong to a study of blood T cell repertoires in COVID-19. Deletions cut 1 base from V and 9 bases from J, with 13 bases between. Germline V gene sequence: CDR1 LNHDA, CDR2 SQIVND (reference sequence). The CDR3 runs to 14 residues. Authors' methods: It was from reference gene primer amplification that nucleated cell counts were estimated. Generated by immunoSEQ multiplex PCR, the TCRdb table keeps only in-frame clones and is missing some. V and J calls and clone size come straight from that table; D and trimming were deduced from the DNA. The sample holds hundreds of thousands of clones; more than 80% are singletons and the top ten take 1% to 1.3%. Categorization into cohorts depended on clinical history that participants reported.

The V and J genes are TRBV19 and TRBJ1-5, with D maybe TRBD1 (6 bases). This sequence was found in a man aged 25 to 45 who had recovered from COVID-19. The material sequenced was PBMCs or T cells enriched from blood (not recorded which). The CDR3 here is CASSIGIQGAPQHF. For the CDR3, the DNA is TGTGCCAGTAGTATAGGCATACAGGGCGCGCCCCAGCATTTT.